These 30 T cell receptor beta chains came from one sample sequenced in a study of blood T cell repertoires in COVID-19 (dated by TCRdb to about 2020). Library generation was performed with the immunoSEQ multiplex PCR assay. TCRdb carries this immuneACCESS record with in-frame sequences only. Its versions omit some clonotypes, under half of them owing to an unresolved V gene in the studies checked, with the rest unexplained. This sample gives about 160,000 clones in total; about 74% of them show up just once. The top ten clonotypes cover less than 9.5% of the sample. Sequencing input: peripheral blood. Receptor source: a man in his 60s with acute or convalescent COVID-19.

This clone showed up just once. The rearrangement uses TRBV7-9 and TRBJ2-1, with a weak D call TRBD2 (6 bases). In germline, CDR1 is SEHNR, CDR2 FQNEAQ (reference sequence). The V gene lost 5 bases and the J gene lost 3 bases, with 14 bases spanning the gap. There are 15 residues in the CDR3. CDR3 loop: CASSPRTGDYNEQFF. In DNA form, the CDR3 reads TGTGCCAGCAGCCCCCGAACGGGGGACTACAATGAGCAGTTCTTC.

This chain uses TRBV28 with TRBJ1-3; tentative D call: TRBD1 (6 bases). V lost 7 bases, J lost 4 bases, and 14 bases lay in between. The length of the CDR3 is 14 residues. Looked up from germline, CDR1 is MDHEN and CDR2 is SYDVKM. The CDR3 DNA reads as TGTGCCAGCACCCCGGCCAGGGGAGGAAACACCATATATTTT. Amino acids: CASTPARGGNTIYF.

The CDR3 region is CASSRELQGAFGKNIQYF. The CDR3 DNA follows: TGTGCCAGCAGCCGAGAACTCCAGGGGGCGTTTGGCAAAAACATTCAGTACTTC. V gene TRBV4-2 combines with J gene TRBJ2-4; 8 bases align to TRBD1. The CDR3 has 18 amino acids. V lost 4 bases to trimming and J lost 3 bases; unmatched junction nucleotides: 14. CDR1 is LGHNA and CDR2 is YNFKEQ in the germline V gene.

The chain has TRBV7-8 and TRBJ2-1; D call uncertain. Trimming shortened V by 5 bases and J by 5 bases, and 7 bases separated the two germline ends. Germline V gene lookup returns CDR1 SGHVS and CDR2 FQNEAQ. The CDR3 covers 12 residues. Here the CDR3 DNA reads TGTGCCAGCAGCCAAACTAACAATGAGCAGTTCTTC. Residues: CASSQTNNEQFF. Supplemented by reference TRBV7-8 and TRBJ2-1, the full variable domain reads GAGVSQSPRYKVAKRGQDVALRCDPISGHVSLFWYQQALGQGPEFLTYFQNEAQLDKSGLPSDRFFAERPEGSVSTLKIQRTQQEDSAVYLCASSQTNNEQFFGPGTRLTVL.

The chain links TRBV9 to TRBJ2-5; TRBD1 agrees at 9 bases. The CDR3 extends over 15 amino acids. Germline-derived CDR1 and CDR2 are SGDLS and YYNGEE. With V trimmed by 0 bases and J by 5 bases, 5 bases remained unmatched. CDR3 bases: TGTGCCAGCAGCGTAGGAGGACAGGGGATGGAGACCCAGTACTTC. Its protein product is CASSVGGQGMETQYF.

CDR3 in DNA: TGTGCCAGCAGCTTAGCGCAGGCAGGGTTGAACACTGAAGCTTTCTTT. This sequence encodes CASSLAQAGLNTEAFF. The chain combines TRBV7-6 with TRBJ1-1; a possible D gene is TRBD1 (5 bases). The germline V and J ends were trimmed by 0 bases and 0 bases, with 11 bases remaining between them. CDR3 length equals 16 residues. Germline CDR1 and CDR2: SGHVS and FNYEAQ.

The chain combines TRBV9 with TRBJ2-1, with a weak D call TRBD1 (6 bases). The CDR3 length is 16 residues. V gave up 0 bases and J gave up 6 bases, with 16 bases separating them. Germline-derived CDR1 and CDR2 are SGDLS and YYNGEE. The CDR3 reads CASSVGERGTGNEQFF. The CDR3 nucleotides read TGTGCCAGCAGCGTAGGGGAGAGGGGGACCGGCAATGAGCAGTTCTTC.

V is TRBV29-1 and J is TRBJ2-1; 10 nucleotides agree with TRBD2. The germline V gene has CDR1 SQVTM and CDR2 ANQGSEA. This CDR3 has 15 residues. The CDR3, as DNA: TGCAGTTGGGATAGAGCGGGGGGGCTTTACAATGAGCAGTTCTTC. Protein product: CSWDRAGGLYNEQFF.

This clone was found a few times. The DNA of the CDR3 is TGTGCCAGCAGCCAAATCAGGGGTCCGAGAATGAACACTGAAGCTTTCTTT. Protein: CASSQIRGPRMNTEAFF. This chain uses TRBV7-2 with TRBJ1-1, with D possibly TRBD1 on 6 matching bases. V was cut by 5 bases and J by 0 bases, with 19 bases left in between. CDR3 size: 17 residues. Germline CDR1 is SGHTA and CDR2 is FQGNSA.

The CDR3, as DNA: TGTGCCAGCAGCTCGGACAGGGGATCTGGCTACACCTTC. It encodes CASSSDRGSGYTF. The chain has TRBV11-2 and TRBJ1-2; 9 bases match TRBD1. Trimming at V came to 4 bases and at J to 7 bases, leaving 4 bases not matched to a gene. The CDR3 sequence is 13 residues long. Per germline, CDR1 SGHAT and CDR2 FQNNGV. Full variable domain (missing parts from reference TRBV11-2 and TRBJ1-2): EAGVAQSPRYKIIEKRQSVAFWCNPISGHATLYWYQQILGQGPKLLIQFQNNGVVDDSQLPKDRFSAERLKGVDSTLKIQPAKLEDSAVYLCASSSDRGSGYTFGSGTRLTVV.

This chain joins TRBV30 and TRBJ1-6; D unclear. CDR1 and CDR2 from the germline V gene are GTSNPN and SVGIG (reference sequence). The CDR3 is 14 residues long. V lost 2 bases to trimming and J lost 7 bases, with 12 bases between them. In nucleotides, the CDR3 is TGTGCCTGGAGTTCCCTAGTTAGAAATTCACCCCTCCACTTT. It yields the protein CAWSSLVRNSPLHF.

The rearrangement links TRBV29-1 to TRBJ2-2; D ambiguous. The germline V gene has CDR1 SQVTM and CDR2 ANQGSEA. The CDR3 totals 13 residues. Between the trimmed V and J ends, which lost 4 bases and 1 base, there was a span of 7 bases. CDR3 sequence reads: CSVVSGNTGELFF. In DNA, the CDR3 is TGCAGCGTTGTGTCGGGGAACACCGGGGAGCTGTTTTTT.

V usage is TRBV6-1 and J usage is TRBJ2-7, with TRBD1 matching over 11 bases. CDR1 is MNHNS, CDR2 SASEGT, per germline. The CDR3 is 15 amino acids. The V and J ends lost 2 bases and 2 bases, in that order; junction bases with no gene match: 2. The CDR3 DNA reads TGTGCCAGCAGTGAACCGGGACAGGGGGCCTACGAGCAGTACTTC. As protein: CASSEPGQGAYEQYF.

This chain uses TRBV7-8 with TRBJ1-2, with TRBD1 matching over 9 bases. The CDR3 covers 16 residues. From germline, CDR1 is SGHVS and CDR2 FQNEAQ. V was pared by 3 bases and J by 1 base, with 6 bases of the junction left unmatched. CDR3 region: CASSLINRGHNYGYTF. In DNA, the CDR3 is TGTGCCAGCAGCTTGATTAACAGGGGGCATAACTATGGCTACACCTTC.

V usage is TRBV19 and J usage is TRBJ2-7; 10 bases line up with TRBD1. The V gene's germline CDR1 is LNHDA and CDR2 SQIVND (reference sequence). This CDR3 is built from 14 residues. V trimming: 5 bases; J trimming: 2 bases; junction bases outside the gene matches: 3. CDR3 in DNA: TGTGCCAGTAGTTCCGGGACAGGGGCCTACGAGCAGTACTTC. It codes for CASSSGTGAYEQYF.

The chain carries TRBV19 and TRBJ2-2, with 9 bases identical to TRBD1. Germline CDR1 reads LNHDA; CDR2 reads SQIVND (reference sequence). This CDR3 comprises 15 residues. J gave up 2 bases and V 8 bases, and 6 bases lay outside the gene matches. The CDR3 loop reads CASFRDRANTGELFF. CDR3 in DNA: TGTGCCAGTTTTCGGGACAGGGCTAACACCGGGGAGCTGTTTTTT.

The chain recombines TRBV5-1 with TRBJ2-1, with 9 bases aligning to TRBD2. J was trimmed by 7 bases and V by 4 bases; bases with no gene match: 12. This CDR3 comprises 16 residues. Germline V gives CDR1 SGHRS, CDR2 YFSETQ. The CDR3 DNA is TGCGCCAGCAGCCTCGGGGGGCTAGCGGGGCTTAATGAGCAGTTCTTC. This codes for CASSLGGLAGLNEQFF.

This clone was seen a few times. The chain recombines TRBV7-2 with TRBJ1-2, with D unresolved. Trimming left V 6 bases short and J 0 bases short, with 8 bases between. CDR3 size: 13 residues. CDR1 is SGHTA, CDR2 FQGNSA, per germline. The CDR3 loop reads CASRVIANYGYTF. The CDR3 DNA sequence: TGTGCCAGCAGGGTTATAGCTAACTATGGCTACACCTTC.

This chain links TRBV9 with TRBJ1-4, with TRBD1 matching 8 bases. The junction had 4 bases not matched to a gene; V was cut back by 0 bases and J by 6 bases. The germline V gene has CDR1 SGDLS and CDR2 YYNGEE. The CDR3 runs 15 residues. The CDR3 DNA sequence: TGTGCCAGCAGCGTAGCCTTGGGACAGGATGAAAAACTGTTTTTT. Protein product: CASSVALGQDEKLFF. The whole variable domain, filled in from reference TRBV9 and TRBJ1-4, reads DSGVTQTPKHLITATGQRVTLRCSPRSGDLSVYWYQQSLDQGLQFLIQYYNGEERAKGNILERFSAQQFPDLHSELNLSSLELGDSALYFCASSVALGQDEKLFFGSGTQLSVL.

V usage is TRBV14 and J usage is TRBJ1-2, with D possibly being TRBD1 (6 bases). The CDR3 sequence is 15 residues long. Trimming left V 0 bases short and J 4 bases short, with 12 bases between. The germline CDR1 and CDR2 sequences are SGHDN and FVKESK. Here the CDR3 reads CASSQETRGVYGYTF. The CDR3, as DNA: TGTGCCAGCAGCCAAGAGACCAGGGGAGTCTATGGCTACACCTTC.

The J gene is TRBJ2-1, the V gene TRBV29-1, with a weak D call TRBD2 (6 bases). The CDR3 length is 16 residues. V was clipped by 3 bases and J by 2 bases, with 17 bases between them. The germline gives CDR1 SQVTM, CDR2 ANQGSEA. CDR3 in amino acids: CSVDGLGGTPYNEQFF. The DNA of the CDR3 is TGCAGCGTTGACGGGTTAGGAGGGACCCCCTACAATGAGCAGTTCTTC.

This rearrangement joins TRBV11-3 to TRBJ2-1, with 9 bases aligning to TRBD1. V lost 6 bases to trimming and J lost 8 bases; unmatched junction nucleotides: 8. The CDR3 is made up of 14 amino acids. The germline V gene encodes CDR1 SGHNT and CDR2 YENEEA. CDR3 in DNA: TGTGCCAGCAGGCTGGGACAGGGTATCGATGAGCAGTTCTTC. Translating it yields CASRLGQGIDEQFF.

The chain couples TRBV7-2 to TRBJ2-1; weak D call: TRBD2 (6 bases). CDR3 length: 16 residues. V was pared by 3 bases and J by 5 bases, with 17 bases between. The V gene's germline CDR1 is SGHTA and CDR2 FQGNSA. CDR3 DNA: TGTGCCAGCAGCTTGATCCTGGGAGGCTATAACAATGAGCAGTTCTTC. Protein product: CASSLILGGYNNEQFF.

The rearrangement links TRBV6-2 or TRBV6-3 to TRBJ2-5, with D maybe TRBD1 (5 bases). The germline V gene has CDR1 MNHEY and CDR2 SVGEGT. V lost 1 base and J lost 4, with 10 bases in between. The CDR3 has 14 amino acids. The CDR3, as DNA: TGTGCCAGCAGTTACTTAGTTCAGGGAGAGACCCAGTACTTC. This sequence encodes CASSYLVQGETQYF.

This clone showed up just a few times. The chain carries TRBV5-4 and TRBJ1-6, with unresolved D. Germline V gene lookup returns CDR1 SGHNT and CDR2 YYREEE (reference sequence). CDR3 length: 14 residues. V lost 2 bases, J lost 7 bases, and 10 bases lay in between. The chain's CDR3 is CASSFKGGNSPLHF. In DNA, the CDR3 is TGTGCCAGCAGCTTCAAGGGAGGCAATTCACCCCTCCACTTT.

The V and J genes are TRBV30 and TRBJ2-7, with a tentative D call TRBD2 (6 bases). The CDR3 consists of 10 residues. CDR1 is GTSNPN and CDR2 is SVGIG in the germline V gene (reference sequence). The V end lost 5 bases, the J end lost 7 bases, and 9 bases lay between the germline ends. CDR3 nucleotide sequence: TGTGCCTGGGGGAGGCCTGAGCAGTACTTC. Its protein is CAWGRPEQYF.

The chain employs TRBV9 and TRBJ1-1; TRBD1 aligns across 9 bases. The V and J ends lost 4 bases and 1 base, in that order; junction bases with no gene match: 14. Germline V gene sequence: CDR1 SGDLS, CDR2 YYNGEE. The CDR3 sequence is 18 residues long. The CDR3 loop is CASSYGPGQGIWNTEAFF. The CDR3 DNA follows: TGTGCCAGCAGCTACGGACCGGGACAGGGTATTTGGAACACTGAAGCTTTCTTT.

The genes are TRBV6-5 and TRBJ1-1; D is unclear. Trimming left V 7 bases short and J 1 base short, with 10 bases between. The germline V gene encodes CDR1 MNHEY and CDR2 SVGAGI. The CDR3 has 13 amino acids. CDR3 region: CASNLNTNTEAFF. DNA of the CDR3: TGTGCCAGCAATTTAAACACGAACACTGAAGCTTTCTTT.

The chain links TRBV10-1 to TRBJ2-5, with TRBD2 matching over 9 bases. The CDR3 consists of 15 residues. CDR1 and CDR2 from the germline V gene are WNHNN and SYGVQD (reference sequence). The J segment lost 5 bases and the V segment lost 0 bases, leaving 4 bases of the junction unmatched. For the CDR3, the DNA is TGCGCCAGCAGTGAGTCGGCGGGGGGGCCGGAGACCCAGTACTTC. It encodes CASSESAGGPETQYF.

The chain carries TRBV9 and TRBJ1-3; 8 bases are a match to TRBD1. V lost 4 bases, J lost 4 bases, and 7 bases stayed unmatched. CDR3 length equals 15 residues. The germline CDR1 and CDR2 sequences are SGDLS and YYNGEE. CDR3 DNA: TGTGCCAGCAGCCCGCAGACAGGGGCAGGAAACACCATATATTTT. This gives the protein CASSPQTGAGNTIYF.